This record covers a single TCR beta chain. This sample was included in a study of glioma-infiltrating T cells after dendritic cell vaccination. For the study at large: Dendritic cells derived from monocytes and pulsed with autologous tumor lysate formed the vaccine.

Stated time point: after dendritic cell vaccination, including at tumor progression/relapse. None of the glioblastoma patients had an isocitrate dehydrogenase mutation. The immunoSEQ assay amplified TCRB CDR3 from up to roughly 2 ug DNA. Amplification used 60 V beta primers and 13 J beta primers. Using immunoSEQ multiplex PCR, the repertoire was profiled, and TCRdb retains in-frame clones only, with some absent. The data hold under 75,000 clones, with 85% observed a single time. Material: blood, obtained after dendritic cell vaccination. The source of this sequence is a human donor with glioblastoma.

The CDR3 DNA reads as TGTGCCAGCATCCAGGGACAGGGGAGGGAGTATTTT. Its protein product is CASIQGQGREYF. The rearrangement links TRBV2 to TRBJ2-3; 10 bases agree with TRBD1. The CDR3 has 12 amino acids. Germline V gene data show CDR1 as SNHLY and CDR2 as FYNNEI. Trimming took 7 bases from V and 13 from J; bases not matched to a gene: 8. Together with reference TRBV2 and TRBJ2-3, the CDR3 gives the full variable domain: EPEVTQTPSHQVTQMGQEVILRCVPISNHLYFYWYRQILGQKVEFLVSFYNNEISEKSEIFDDQFSVERPDGSNFTLKIRSTKLEDSAMYFCASIQGQGREYFGPGTRLTVL.